The text below deals with one T cell receptor (beta chain). The CDR3 covers 15 residues. Germline trimming cut 4 bases from V and 0 bases from J; bases unmatched to any gene: 2. The germline CDR1 and CDR2 sequences are MNHNS and SASEGT. Clinicians made diagnoses from clinical symptoms, serum thyroxine, TRAb, thyroid ultrasound and orbital computed tomography. This specimen comes from a study of Graves' ophthalmopathy and Graves' hyperthyroidism. Investigators amplified TCR beta CDR3 regions from RNA transcripts. HTBI primers were employed in first-round RT-PCR, then a second-round multiplex PCR followed. A single record per CDR3 protein comes from TCRdb applying MiXCR to the multiplex PCR reads. The profile shows about 740,000 distinct CDR3 sequences, roughly two fifths of them singletons.

The source material was peripheral blood. This chain links TRBV6-1 with TRBJ2-7, with TRBD1 identical over 11 bases. The receptor was isolated from an adult man with Graves' ophthalmopathy. The CDR3 nucleotides are TGTGCCAGCAGTGGGGACAGGGGGACCTCCTACGAGCAGTACTTC. Its protein product is CASSGDRGTSYEQYF.